The present TCR beta chain was sequenced within a study of identical twins (dated by TCRdb to about 2016). Background on the whole study: To test whether fetal clonotypes persist, this study deep-sequenced TCR alpha and beta repertoires from monozygotic twins, from unrelated adults of various ages, and from cord blood. Replicate twin experiments were performed at different times using different library preparation protocols to rule out contamination.

Notes on this clonotype: Its recognized antigen is unknown. No per-base quality is available; no much larger clone lies one base away.

General study outcomes and caveats: Invariant T cells such as MAIT and iNKT could partly confound zero-insertion analyses, though diverse VJ usage argued against this for most clonotypes. Out-of-frame TCR alpha sharing in monozygotic twins was systematically underestimated by recombination models, whereas sharing between unrelated individuals was in agreement with the recombination models. Out-of-frame TCR alpha sequences shared between twins showed an excess of low generation-probability sequences compared with coincidental sharing between unrelated individuals. Because the same donors could not be followed over many years, the conclusions relied on cross-sectional statistical analysis. Abundant cord blood beta clonotypes carried fewer insertions; young adult naive repertoires showed a weaker similar trend, while memory repertoires showed none. A weaker excess of twin sharing was found in beta out-of-frame sequences because the signal-to-noise ratio was lowered by fewer shared sequences.

All donors were healthy Caucasians. The twin cohort comprised three pairs of female monozygotic twins, all aged about 18 to 29 years. Using Miltenyi CD45RO+ enrichment and human naive T-cell isolation kits, memory (CD45RO+) and naive T cells were isolated from PBMC. To prepare the library, 5' RACE was applied. The sequencing machine was an Illumina HiSeq 2000. A universal primer binding site was introduced by template switching, and a unique molecular identifier was present in the final cDNA, enabling accurate counting of TCR cDNA molecules. Specific primers in the conserved constant-segment region were used to synthesize first-strand cDNA for the TCR alpha and beta chains. Each cDNA library was double barcoded, with a SMART-Mk sample barcode plus Illumina barcodes, to control for contamination. TruSeq adapter sequences along with Illumina sample barcodes were introduced in two successive PCR steps. Sequencing of the TCR alpha and beta cDNA libraries was done on the Illumina HiSeq platform using custom primers. For the original study's pipeline: Unique molecular identifiers were extracted from raw reads with MiGEC, and CDR3 positions were determined with MiXCR. For each individual, recombination models were inferred using an EM algorithm with the repgenHMM and IGoR tools. The analysis of shared clonotypes was done with the tcR package in R, with sharing normalized by the product of cloneset sizes. To study raw recombination free of thymic and clonal selection effects, out-of-frame nonproductive sequences were analyzed. TCRdb applied fastp at Q25 and MiXCR to the public reads, then kept only in-frame beta chains. Identical CDR3 protein sequences are pooled into one entry, listed with their most common genes and DNA. The V and J calls, along with clone size, are taken from TCRdb and not from the paper's own processing. The sample yields 200,000 to 250,000 distinct CDR3 sequences; roughly 12% were counted once. The leading ten clones occupy about 4.1% of the sample.

This sample also belongs to another study, concerning yellow fever vaccine responses in identical twins. Drawing on the second study: The authors reported that the T cell response to vaccination in identical twins appeared partly convergent and partly personalized. The study precisely tracked vaccine-responding T cell clones in identical twins.

Sequencing was done on a sample of memory (CD45RO+) T cells sorted from blood. What the cell subset or site label conveys for this sample: CD45RO+ enriched T cells. This receptor was taken from a woman aged 18 to 35 in good health.

The nucleotide sequence reads TGTGCCAGCAGCCACAGCGGGGGGTCCCAAGAGACCCAGTACTTC. It is translated as CASSHSGGSQETQYF. The chain is made from TRBV3-1 and TRBJ2-5; TRBD2 aligns with 9 central bases. Trimming removed 3 bases from V and 1 base from J; the gene matches leave 3 bases unexplained. From its cysteine to its phenylalanine, the CDR3 spans 15 amino acids. Of all the DNA, just the CDR3 is kept, 45 bases in frame from base 1. CDR1 and CDR2, per the germline V gene (reference sequence), are LGHDT and YNNKEL.